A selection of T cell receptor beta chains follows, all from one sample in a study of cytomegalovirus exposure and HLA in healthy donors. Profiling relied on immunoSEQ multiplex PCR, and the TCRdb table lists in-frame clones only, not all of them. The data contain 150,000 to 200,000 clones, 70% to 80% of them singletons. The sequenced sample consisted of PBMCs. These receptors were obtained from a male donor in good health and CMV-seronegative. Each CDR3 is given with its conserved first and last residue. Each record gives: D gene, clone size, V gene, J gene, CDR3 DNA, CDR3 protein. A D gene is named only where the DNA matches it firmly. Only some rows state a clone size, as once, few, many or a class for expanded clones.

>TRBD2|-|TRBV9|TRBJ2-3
TGTGCCAGCAGCGTAGCTAGCGGGGGCCCCACAGATACGCAGTATTTT
CASSVASGGPTDTQYF
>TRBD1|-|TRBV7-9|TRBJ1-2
TGTGCCAGCAGCTTAGGACAGGGGTATGGCTACACCTTC
CASSLGQGYGYTF
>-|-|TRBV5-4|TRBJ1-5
TGTGCCAGCAGCTTGGGGGGTTTGGGACTTAGCAATCAGCCCCAGCATTTT
CASSLGGLGLSNQPQHF
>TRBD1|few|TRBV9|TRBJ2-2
TGTGCCAGCAGCTTCACAGGGGCCACCGGGGAGCTGTTTTTT
CASSFTGATGELFF
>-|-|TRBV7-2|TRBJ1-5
TGTGCCAGCAGCTTAGTAACAGCTTCGAGCAATCAGCCCCAGCATTTT
CASSLVTASSNQPQHF
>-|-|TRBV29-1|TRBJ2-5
TGCAGCGTTGAAAGGGGATGGCAAGAGACCCAGTACTTC
CSVERGWQETQYF
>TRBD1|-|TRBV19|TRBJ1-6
TGTGCCAGTAGTCCGGGGACAGGGGGCCTTTCACCCCTCCACTTT
CASSPGTGGLSPLHF
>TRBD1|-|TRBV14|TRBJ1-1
TGTGCCAGCAGCCAAGATCAGGGGGAGGTTTGGACTGAAGCTTTCTTT
CASSQDQGEVWTEAFF
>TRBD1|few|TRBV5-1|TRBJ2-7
TGCGCCAGCAGCTCGCCGGGACAGGGATTAGCCGGGCAGTACTTC
CASSSPGQGLAGQYF
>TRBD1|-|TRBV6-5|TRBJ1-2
TGTGCCAGCAGTTCAGGGGGGTGGGATGGCTACACCTTC
CASSSGGWDGYTF
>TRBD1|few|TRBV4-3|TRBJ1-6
TGCGCCAGCAGGCTACAGGGGAGCTCCTATAATTCACCCCTCCACTTT
CASRLQGSSYNSPLHF
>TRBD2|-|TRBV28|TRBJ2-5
TGTGCCACCTCCGGCGGGAGGCAAGAGACCCAGTACTTC
CATSGGRQETQYF
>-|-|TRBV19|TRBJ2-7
TGTGCCAGTATTTCGGAGTCTTACGAGCAGTACTTC
CASISESYEQYF
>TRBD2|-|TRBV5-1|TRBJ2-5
TGCGCCAGCAGCTTGGCGGGGGGGGCCCTGGAGACCCAGTACTTC
CASSLAGGALETQYF